The clone carrying this T cell receptor beta chain was counted only a few times. What it binds is unknown. The sample is drawn from a study of T cells in Graves' hyperthyroidism and ophthalmopathy. Study results and limitations: Most clonotypes expanded in thyroid above 0.001 were likewise present in blood.

Reasons for excluding patients were uncontrolled infection, other autoimmune disease, pregnancy or lactation. Diagnoses were made from clinical symptoms, serum measures (thyroxine and TRAb), thyroid ultrasound and orbital computed tomography. Researchers amplified the TCR beta CDR3 regions from RNA transcripts. During a first-round RT-PCR of the TCR CDR3, the HTBI primer set was used. One entry per CDR3 protein results from TCRdb running MiXCR on the multiplex PCR reads. The sample comprises about 500,000 distinct CDR3 sequences, 17% of which are singletons, and approximately 15% rests with the top ten. Germline values: CDR1 MNHNS, CDR2 SASEGT. This CDR3 spans 15 amino acids. The junction had 5 bases not matched to a gene; V was cut back by 6 bases and J by 0 bases.

The sample was blood. The V gene is TRBV6-1, the J gene TRBJ2-7; 10 bases agree with TRBD1. The origin of this receptor is a woman aged 18-29 years with Graves' ophthalmopathy. Written as DNA, the CDR3 is TGTGCCAGCAGGGCGACAGGGGGCGGCTCCTACGAGCAGTACTTC. Translated, it gives CASRATGGGSYEQYF.